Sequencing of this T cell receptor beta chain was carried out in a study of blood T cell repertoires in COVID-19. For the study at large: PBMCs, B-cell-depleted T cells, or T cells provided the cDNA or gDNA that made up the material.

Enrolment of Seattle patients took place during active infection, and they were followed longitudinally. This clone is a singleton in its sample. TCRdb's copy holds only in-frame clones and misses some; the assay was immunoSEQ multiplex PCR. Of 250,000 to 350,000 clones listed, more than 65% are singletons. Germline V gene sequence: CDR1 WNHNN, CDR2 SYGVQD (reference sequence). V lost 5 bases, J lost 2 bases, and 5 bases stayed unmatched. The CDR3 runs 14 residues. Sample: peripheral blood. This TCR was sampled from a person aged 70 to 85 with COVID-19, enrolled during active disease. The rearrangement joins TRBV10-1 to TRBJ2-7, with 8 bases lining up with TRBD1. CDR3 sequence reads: CASSKGQDPYEQYF. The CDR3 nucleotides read TGCGCCAGCAGTAAGGGACAGGACCCCTACGAGCAGTACTTC.